These 5 T cell receptor beta chains were all obtained from the same sample, sequenced in a study of breast tumors, draining lymph nodes, adjacent tissues. Samples came from axillary lymph nodes draining the breast cancer. TCRdb itself ran the multiplex PCR reads through MiXCR, one entry per CDR3 protein. The table has a few hundred thousand distinct CDR3 sequences, under 35% seen once. Material for sequencing was axillary lymph node tissue. These receptors were collected from a female donor with breast cancer. Some clones in this sample may be carry-over from other donors' samples.

In regard to this clonotype: A much larger clone is a single base away; this may be a read error. V and J are TRBV5-8 and TRBJ1-5; D remains unclear. Germline assignment: CDR1 SGHTS and CDR2 YDEGEE. The CDR3 is made up of 14 amino acids. CDR3 DNA sequence: TGTGCCAGCAGACTTCGAGGTGGCAATCGGCCCCAGCATTTT. Translating it yields CASRLRGGNRPQHF.

The V call is TRBV19, the J call TRBJ1-6, with 8 bases fitting TRBD1. CDR1 and CDR2 (germline): LNHDA, SQIVND (reference sequence). This CDR3 region has 14 residues. Trimming took 5 bases from V and 10 from J; bases not matched to a gene: 7. The CDR3 protein is CASSGTGGDSPLHF. The CDR3 bases are TGTGCCAGTAGTGGGACAGGAGGCGACTCACCCCTCCACTTT.

The chain links TRBV7-2 to TRBJ1-2, with D possibly being TRBD1 (5 bases). Germline-derived CDR1 and CDR2 are SGHTA and FQGNSA. Deletions cut 1 base from V and 3 bases from J, with 9 bases between. The CDR3 has 14 residues. CDR3 DNA: TGTGCCAGCAGCTTAGTAAGGGACGACTATGGCTACACCTTC. This encodes CASSLVRDDYGYTF.

This clonotype was found many times. The CDR3 is CASGWGFNSPLHF. CDR3 coding DNA: TGTGCCAGCGGATGGGGGTTTAATTCACCCCTCCACTTT. This sequence joins TRBV2 and TRBJ1-6; possible D gene TRBD1, 5 bases. The length of the CDR3 is 13 residues. Germline V gene sequence: CDR1 SNHLY, CDR2 FYNNEI. V was clipped by 8 bases and J by 6 bases, with 11 bases between them.

This clonotype was counted ten times or more. This sequence joins TRBV13 and TRBJ2-7; possibly TRBD1 for D (6 bases). Germline values: CDR1 PRHDT, CDR2 FYEKMQ (reference sequence). This CDR3 is 15 amino acids long. Trimming removed 0 bases from V and 2 bases from J, with 11 bases in between. The CDR3 loop is CASSLGDSPTYEQYF. DNA of the CDR3: TGTGCCAGCAGCTTAGGGGACAGCCCTACCTACGAGCAGTACTTC.